This TCR beta chain was recovered during a study of shared clonotypes between healthy human individuals. Study outcomes and limitations: In general, naive subsets displayed greater estimated richness than memory subsets did.

A note on this clone: Its antigen is unknown. This specimen includes other DNA sequences encoding the same CDR3.

Using immunoSEQ multiplex PCR, the repertoire was profiled, and TCRdb retains in-frame clones only, with some absent. The sample carries millions of clones, 90% to 95% recorded once. CDR3 length: 13 amino acids. Germline V gene sequence: CDR1 MDHEN, CDR2 SYDVKM. The germline V and J ends were trimmed by 3 bases and 2 bases, with 5 bases remaining between them. Negatively enriched CD4+ T cells were divided by CD45RA into naive and memory. This clonotype was obtained from a man between 18 and 35 years old in good health. What was sequenced was naive CD4+ T cells sorted from blood. Subset of the sample: CD45RA+ positively selected. The rearrangement uses TRBV28 and TRBJ1-5, with D maybe TRBD1 (5 bases). In DNA, the CDR3 is TGTGCCAGCAGTTTGACAGGCAATCAGCCCCAGCATTTT. Its protein is CASSLTGNQPQHF.